This T cell receptor beta chain was identified during a study of human T cells and chemical hapten exposure. The time point denotes: patch test 3, about 24 weeks after DPC sensitization. Specified treatment: therapeutic diphenylcyclopropenone sensitization with weekly scalp DPC. MiXCR, applied by TCRdb to the RACE reads, yields one record per CDR3 protein. Of about 200,000 distinct CDR3 sequences in the sample, 24% were seen once. Germline V gene sequence: CDR1 MGHDK, CDR2 SYGVNS. The CDR3 spans 14 residues. With 0 bases removed from V and 1 base from J, the gap between germline ends came to 6 bases. The rearrangement joins TRBV25-1 to TRBJ1-1, with a weak D call TRBD1 (5 bases). The clonotype comes from a woman between 35 and 50 years old with alopecia areata. Some clones in this sample may be carry-over from other donors' samples. Material: whole blood, obtained in connection with sensitization to the hapten diphenylcyclopropenone (DPC). The CDR3 bases are TGTGCCAGCAGTGAATATCAGGGGAACACTGAAGCTTTCTTT. Translated: CASSEYQGNTEAFF.